This entry concerns a single TCR beta chain. The method was immunoSEQ multiplex PCR; TCRdb's version includes in-frame clones alone and lacks a portion of them. Of fewer than 150,000 clones listed, about 87% are singletons. This entry comes from a study of blood T cell repertoires in COVID-19. CDR3 length equals 12 residues. V lost 4 bases, J lost 6 bases, and 9 bases lay in between. Germline V gene lookup returns CDR1 SEHNR and CDR2 FQNEAQ (reference sequence). The clonotype was recovered from a woman aged 55-69 years with acute or convalescent COVID-19. Sequenced sample: peripheral blood. The V call is TRBV7-9, the J call TRBJ1-1; D is perhaps TRBD1 (5 bases). The CDR3 nucleotides are TGTGCCAGCAGCTCGGACAAGGCTGAAGCTTTCTTT. It codes for CASSSDKAEAFF.